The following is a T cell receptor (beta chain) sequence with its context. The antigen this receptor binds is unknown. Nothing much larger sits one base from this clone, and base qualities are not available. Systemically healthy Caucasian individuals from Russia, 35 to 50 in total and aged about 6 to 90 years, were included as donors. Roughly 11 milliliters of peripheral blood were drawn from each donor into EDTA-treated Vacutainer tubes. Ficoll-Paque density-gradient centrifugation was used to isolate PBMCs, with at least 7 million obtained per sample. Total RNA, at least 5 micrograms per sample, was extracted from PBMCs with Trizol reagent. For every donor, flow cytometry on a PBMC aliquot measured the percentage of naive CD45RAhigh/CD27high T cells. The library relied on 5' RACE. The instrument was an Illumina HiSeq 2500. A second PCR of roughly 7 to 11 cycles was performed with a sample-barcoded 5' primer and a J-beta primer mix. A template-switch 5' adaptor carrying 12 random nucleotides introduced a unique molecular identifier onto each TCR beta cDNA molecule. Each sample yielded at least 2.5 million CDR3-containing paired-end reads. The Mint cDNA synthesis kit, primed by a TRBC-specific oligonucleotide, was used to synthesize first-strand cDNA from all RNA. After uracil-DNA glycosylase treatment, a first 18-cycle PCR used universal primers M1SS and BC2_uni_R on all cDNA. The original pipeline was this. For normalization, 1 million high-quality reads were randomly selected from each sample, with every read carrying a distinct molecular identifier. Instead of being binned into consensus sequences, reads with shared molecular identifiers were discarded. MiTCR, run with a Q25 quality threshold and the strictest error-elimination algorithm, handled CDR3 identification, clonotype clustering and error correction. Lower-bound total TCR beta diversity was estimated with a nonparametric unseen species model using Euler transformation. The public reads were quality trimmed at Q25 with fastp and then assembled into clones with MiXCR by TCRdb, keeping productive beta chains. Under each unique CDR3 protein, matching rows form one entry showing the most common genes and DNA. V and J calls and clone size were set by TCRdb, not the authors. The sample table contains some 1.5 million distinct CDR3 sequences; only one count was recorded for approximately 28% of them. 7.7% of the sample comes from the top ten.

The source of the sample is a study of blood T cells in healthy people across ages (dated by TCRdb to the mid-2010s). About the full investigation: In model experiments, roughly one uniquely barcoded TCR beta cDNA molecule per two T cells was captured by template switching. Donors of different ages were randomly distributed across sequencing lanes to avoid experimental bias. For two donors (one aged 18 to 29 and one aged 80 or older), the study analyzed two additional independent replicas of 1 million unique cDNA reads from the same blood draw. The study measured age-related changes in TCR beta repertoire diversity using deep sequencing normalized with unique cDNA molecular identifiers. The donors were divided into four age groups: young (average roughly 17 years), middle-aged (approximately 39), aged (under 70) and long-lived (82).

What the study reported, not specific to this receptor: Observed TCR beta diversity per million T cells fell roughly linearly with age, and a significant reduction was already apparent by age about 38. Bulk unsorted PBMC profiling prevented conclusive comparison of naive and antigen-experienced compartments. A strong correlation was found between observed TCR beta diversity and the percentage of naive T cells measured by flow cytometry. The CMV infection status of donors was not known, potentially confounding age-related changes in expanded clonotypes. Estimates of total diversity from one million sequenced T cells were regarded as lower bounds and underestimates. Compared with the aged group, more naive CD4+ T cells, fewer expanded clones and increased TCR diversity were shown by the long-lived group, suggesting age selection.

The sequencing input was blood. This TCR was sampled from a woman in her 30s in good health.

The DNA reads as follows: TGTGCCAGCTCTGACAGGTTTATGGCTTTCTTT. This codes for CASSDRFMAFF. Here the chain combines TRBV6-2 or TRBV6-3 and TRBJ1-1; TRBD1 might be the D gene, on 6 matching bases. According to the germline V gene, CDR1 reads MNHEY and CDR2 reads SVGEGT. Trimming costs V 8 bases and J 11 bases, and their ends lie 15 bases apart. Including cysteine and phenylalanine, the CDR3 has 11 amino acids. Only CDR3 DNA is held: 33 bases, read in frame from base 1.